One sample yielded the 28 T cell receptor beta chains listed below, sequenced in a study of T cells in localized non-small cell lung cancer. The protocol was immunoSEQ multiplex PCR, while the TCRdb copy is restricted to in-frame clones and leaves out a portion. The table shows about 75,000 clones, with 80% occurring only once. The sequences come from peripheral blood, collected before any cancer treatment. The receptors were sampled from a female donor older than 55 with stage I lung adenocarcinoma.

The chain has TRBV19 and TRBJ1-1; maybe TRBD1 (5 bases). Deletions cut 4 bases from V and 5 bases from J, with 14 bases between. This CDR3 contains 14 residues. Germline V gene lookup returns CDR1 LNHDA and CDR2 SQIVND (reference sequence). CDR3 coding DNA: TGTGCCAGTAGTACCCGGGACCTCAAGACTGAAGCTTTCTTT. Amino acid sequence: CASSTRDLKTEAFF.

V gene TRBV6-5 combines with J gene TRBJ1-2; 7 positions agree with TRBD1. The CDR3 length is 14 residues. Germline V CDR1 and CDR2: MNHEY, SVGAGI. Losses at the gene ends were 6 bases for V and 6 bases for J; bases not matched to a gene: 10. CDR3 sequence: CASSSTGGQNGYTF. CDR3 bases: TGTGCCAGCAGCTCCACGGGGGGACAGAATGGCTACACCTTC.

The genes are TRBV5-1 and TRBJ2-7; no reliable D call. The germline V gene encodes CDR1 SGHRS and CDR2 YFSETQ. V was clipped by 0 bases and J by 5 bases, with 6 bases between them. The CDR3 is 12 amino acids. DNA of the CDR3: TGCGCCAGCAGCTTGGATGGGAACGAGCAGTACTTC. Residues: CASSLDGNEQYF.

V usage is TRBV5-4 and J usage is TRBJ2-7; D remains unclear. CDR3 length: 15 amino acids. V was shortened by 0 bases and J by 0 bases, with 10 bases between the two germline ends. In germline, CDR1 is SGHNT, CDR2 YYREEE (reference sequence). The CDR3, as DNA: TGTGCCAGCAGCTTGGCACCGTCCAGCTCCTACGAGCAGTACTTC. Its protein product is CASSLAPSSSYEQYF.

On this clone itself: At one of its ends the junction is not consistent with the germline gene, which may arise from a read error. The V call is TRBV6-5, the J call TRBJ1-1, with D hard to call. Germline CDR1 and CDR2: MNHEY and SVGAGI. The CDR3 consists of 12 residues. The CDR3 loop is CASSYPKGSEGF. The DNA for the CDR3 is TGTGCCAGCAGTTACCCCAAAGGGAGTGAGGGCTTT.

CDR3 residues: CASRGLADTDTQYF. For the CDR3, the DNA is TGCGCCAGCAGGGGACTAGCGGACACAGATACGCAGTATTTT. The chain combines TRBV5-1 with TRBJ2-3; 11 nucleotides agree with TRBD2. Germline V gives CDR1 SGHRS, CDR2 YFSETQ. J was trimmed by 2 bases and V by 5 bases; bases with no gene match: 1. The CDR3 is 14 residues long.

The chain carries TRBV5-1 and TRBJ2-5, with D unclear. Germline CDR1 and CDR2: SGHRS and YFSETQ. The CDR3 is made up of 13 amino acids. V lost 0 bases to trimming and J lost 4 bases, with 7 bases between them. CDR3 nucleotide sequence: TGCGCCAGCAGCTTGGAACCCGGAGAGACCCAGTACTTC. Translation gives CASSLEPGETQYF. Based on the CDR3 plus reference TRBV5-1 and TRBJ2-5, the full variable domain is KAGVTQTPRYLIKTRGQQVTLSCSPISGHRSVSWYQQTPGQGLQFLFEYFSETQRNKGNFPGRFSGRQFSNSRSEMNVSTLELGDSALYLCASSLEPGETQYFGPGTRLLVL.

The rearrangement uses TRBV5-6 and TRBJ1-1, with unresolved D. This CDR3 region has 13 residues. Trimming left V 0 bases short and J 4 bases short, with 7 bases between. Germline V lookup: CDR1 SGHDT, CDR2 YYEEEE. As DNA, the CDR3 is TGTGCCAGCAGCTTGGATGTGGGCACTGAAGCTTTCTTT. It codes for CASSLDVGTEAFF.

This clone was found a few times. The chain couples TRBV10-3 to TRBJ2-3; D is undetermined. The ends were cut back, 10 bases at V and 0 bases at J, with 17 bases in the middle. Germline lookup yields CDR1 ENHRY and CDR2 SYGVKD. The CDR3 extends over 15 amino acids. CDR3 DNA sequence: TGTGCCACCGCCCTGGACGGCCCTAGCACAGATACGCAGTATTTT. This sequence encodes CATALDGPSTDTQYF.

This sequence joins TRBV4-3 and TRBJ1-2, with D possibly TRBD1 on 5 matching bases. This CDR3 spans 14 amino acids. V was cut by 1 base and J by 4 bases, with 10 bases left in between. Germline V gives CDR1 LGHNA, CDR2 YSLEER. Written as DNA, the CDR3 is TGCGCCAGCAGCCAAGCCGGGACGCCCTATGGCTACACCTTC. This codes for CASSQAGTPYGYTF.

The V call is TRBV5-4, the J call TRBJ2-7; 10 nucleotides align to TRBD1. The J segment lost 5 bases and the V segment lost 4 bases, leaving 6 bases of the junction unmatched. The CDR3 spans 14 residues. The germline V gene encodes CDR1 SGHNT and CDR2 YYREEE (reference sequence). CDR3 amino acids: CASSVPGQGNEQYF. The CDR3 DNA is TGTGCCAGCAGCGTCCCGGGACAGGGGAACGAGCAGTACTTC.

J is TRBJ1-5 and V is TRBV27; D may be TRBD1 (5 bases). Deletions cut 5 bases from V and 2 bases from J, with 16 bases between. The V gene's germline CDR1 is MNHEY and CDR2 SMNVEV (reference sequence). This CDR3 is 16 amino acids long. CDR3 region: CASSPSVGGGNQPQHF. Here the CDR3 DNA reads TGTGCCAGCAGTCCCTCGGTCGGGGGTGGCAATCAGCCCCAGCATTTT.

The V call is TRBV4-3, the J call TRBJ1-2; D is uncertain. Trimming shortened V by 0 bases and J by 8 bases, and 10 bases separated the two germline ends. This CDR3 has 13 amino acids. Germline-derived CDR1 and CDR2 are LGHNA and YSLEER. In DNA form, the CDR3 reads TGCGCCAGCAGCCAAGATAGGCATTACGGCTACACCTTC. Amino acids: CASSQDRHYGYTF.

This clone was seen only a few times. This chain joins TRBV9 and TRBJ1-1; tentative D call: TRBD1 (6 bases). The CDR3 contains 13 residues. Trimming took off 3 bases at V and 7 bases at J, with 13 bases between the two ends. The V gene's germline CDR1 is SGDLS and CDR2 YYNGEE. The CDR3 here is CASSAQGMGEAFF. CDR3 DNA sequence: TGTGCCAGCAGCGCACAGGGAATGGGTGAAGCTTTCTTT.

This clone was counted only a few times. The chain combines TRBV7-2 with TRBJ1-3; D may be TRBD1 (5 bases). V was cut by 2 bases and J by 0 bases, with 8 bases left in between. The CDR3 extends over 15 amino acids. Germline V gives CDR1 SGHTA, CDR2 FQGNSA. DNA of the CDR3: TGTGCCAGCAGCTTACAGGGTCGCTCTGGAAACACCATATATTTT. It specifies CASSLQGRSGNTIYF.

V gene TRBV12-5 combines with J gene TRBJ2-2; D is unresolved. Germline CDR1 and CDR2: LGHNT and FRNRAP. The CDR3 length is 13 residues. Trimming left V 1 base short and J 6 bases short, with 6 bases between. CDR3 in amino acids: CASGLARAGELFF. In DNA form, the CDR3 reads TGTGCTAGTGGTTTGGCCCGGGCCGGGGAGCTGTTTTTT.

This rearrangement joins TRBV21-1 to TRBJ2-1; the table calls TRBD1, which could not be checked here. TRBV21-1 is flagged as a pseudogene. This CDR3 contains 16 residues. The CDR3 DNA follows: TGTGCCAGCAGCAAAGGTTACAGGGAACCCTACAATGAGCAGTTCTTC. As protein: CASSKGYREPYNEQFF.

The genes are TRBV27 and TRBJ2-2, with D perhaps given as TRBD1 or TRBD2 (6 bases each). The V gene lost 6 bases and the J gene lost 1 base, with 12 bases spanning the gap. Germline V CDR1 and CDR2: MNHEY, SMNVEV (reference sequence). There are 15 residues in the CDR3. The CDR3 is CASRTGTWNTGELFF. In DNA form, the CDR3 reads TGTGCCAGCAGAACAGGGACTTGGAACACCGGGGAGCTGTTTTTT.

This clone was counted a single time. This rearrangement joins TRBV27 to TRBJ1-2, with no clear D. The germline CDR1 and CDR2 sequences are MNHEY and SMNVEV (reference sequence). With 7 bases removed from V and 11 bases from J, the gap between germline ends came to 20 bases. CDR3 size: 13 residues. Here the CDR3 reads CASTPGVGRGYTF. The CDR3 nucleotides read TGTGCCAGCACCCCCGGTGTGGGTAGAGGTTACACCTTC.

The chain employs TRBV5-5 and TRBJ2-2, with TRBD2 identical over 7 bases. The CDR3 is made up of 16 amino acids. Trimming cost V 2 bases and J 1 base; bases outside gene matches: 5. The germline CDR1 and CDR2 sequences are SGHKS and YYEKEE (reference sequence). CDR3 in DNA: TGTGCCAGCAGCTTCCTAGCGGATATGAACACCGGGGAGCTGTTTTTT. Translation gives CASSFLADMNTGELFF. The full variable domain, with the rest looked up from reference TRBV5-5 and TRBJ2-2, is DAGVTQSPTHLIKTRGQQVTLRCSPISGHKSVSWYQQVLGQGPQFIFQYYEKEERGRGNFPDRFSARQFPNYSSELNVNALLLGDSALYLCASSFLADMNTGELFFGEGSRLTVL.

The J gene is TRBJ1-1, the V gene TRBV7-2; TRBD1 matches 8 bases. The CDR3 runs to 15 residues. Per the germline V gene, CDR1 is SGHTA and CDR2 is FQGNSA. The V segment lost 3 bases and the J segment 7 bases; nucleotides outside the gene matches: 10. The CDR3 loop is CASSFGQGRSIEAFF. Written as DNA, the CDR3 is TGTGCCAGCAGCTTCGGACAGGGTCGGTCTATTGAAGCTTTCTTT.

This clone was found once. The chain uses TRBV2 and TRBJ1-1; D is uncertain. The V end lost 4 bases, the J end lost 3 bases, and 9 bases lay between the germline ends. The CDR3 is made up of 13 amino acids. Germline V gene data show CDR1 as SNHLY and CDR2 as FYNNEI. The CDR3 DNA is TGTGCCAGCAGTGGTAGGGTGGACACTGAAGCTTTCTTT. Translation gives CASSGRVDTEAFF.

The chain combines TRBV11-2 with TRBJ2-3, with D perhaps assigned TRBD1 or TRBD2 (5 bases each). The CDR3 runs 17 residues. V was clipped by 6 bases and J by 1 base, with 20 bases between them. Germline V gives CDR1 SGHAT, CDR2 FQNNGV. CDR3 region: CASRKTPGPPGTDTQYF. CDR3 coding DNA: TGTGCCAGCAGAAAAACCCCGGGACCCCCGGGCACAGATACGCAGTATTTT. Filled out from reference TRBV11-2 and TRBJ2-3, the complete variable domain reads EAGVAQSPRYKIIEKRQSVAFWCNPISGHATLYWYQQILGQGPKLLIQFQNNGVVDDSQLPKDRFSAERLKGVDSTLKIQPAKLEDSAVYLCASRKTPGPPGTDTQYFGPGTRLTVL.

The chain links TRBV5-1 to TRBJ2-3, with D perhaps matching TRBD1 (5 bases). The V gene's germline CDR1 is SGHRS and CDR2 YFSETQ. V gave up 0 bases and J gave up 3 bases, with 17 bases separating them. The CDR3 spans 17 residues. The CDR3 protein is CASSLAVRQRGTDTQYF. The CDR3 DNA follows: TGCGCCAGCAGCTTGGCCGTGAGACAGAGAGGAACAGATACGCAGTATTTT.

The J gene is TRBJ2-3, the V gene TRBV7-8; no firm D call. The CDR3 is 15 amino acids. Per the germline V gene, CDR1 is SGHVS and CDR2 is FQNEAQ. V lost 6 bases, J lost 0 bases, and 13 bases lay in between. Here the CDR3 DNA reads TGTGCCAGCAGTCCTACCTCACGCAGCACAGATACGCAGTATTTT. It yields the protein CASSPTSRSTDTQYF.

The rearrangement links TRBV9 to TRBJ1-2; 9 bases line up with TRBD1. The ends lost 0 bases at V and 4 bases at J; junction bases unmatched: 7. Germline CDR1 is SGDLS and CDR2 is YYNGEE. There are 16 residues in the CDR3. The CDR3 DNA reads TGTGCCAGCAGCGTAGGGGACAGGGCTTCAACCTATGGCTACACCTTC. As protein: CASSVGDRASTYGYTF.

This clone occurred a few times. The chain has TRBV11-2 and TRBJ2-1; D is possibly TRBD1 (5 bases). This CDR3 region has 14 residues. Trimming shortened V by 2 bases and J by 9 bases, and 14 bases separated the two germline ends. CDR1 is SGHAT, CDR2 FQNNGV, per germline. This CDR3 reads CASSLKGRGLEQFF. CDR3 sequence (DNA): TGTGCCAGCAGCTTAAAAGGTAGGGGCCTTGAGCAGTTCTTC.

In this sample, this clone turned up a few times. CDR3 sequence: CASSSRGSSTGELFF. The DNA of the CDR3 is TGTGCCAGCAGCTCGCGTGGGTCCTCCACCGGGGAGCTGTTTTTT. This chain links TRBV11-1 with TRBJ2-2; D not certain. With 4 bases removed from V and 4 bases from J, the gap between germline ends came to 13 bases. The CDR3 is 15 residues long. Germline CDR1 and CDR2: SGHAT and FQDESV (reference sequence).